This TCR beta chain was identified during a study of T-cell reconstitution after alpha-beta-depleted transplantation in children. Preparation of the TCRbeta library used unique molecular identifiers. TCRdb recomputed calls from the PCR reads with MiXCR, one row per CDR3 protein. This table holds about 200,000 distinct CDR3 sequences, 13% to 15% found once. This clonotype has a count of ten or more. The specimen comprised PBMCs from the stem cell graft donor, sampled from the stem cell graft. The sequence derives from a human donor who donated a stem cell graft to a child with acute lymphoblastic leukemia.

CDR3 nucleotide sequence: TGCGCCAGCAGCCAAGAGTGGAATTCGGGTGAGCAGTTCTTC. This translates into CASSQEWNSGEQFF. The gene calls are TRBV4-1 and TRBJ2-1; D gene ambiguous. The germline CDR1 and CDR2 sequences are MGHRA and YSYEKL. Trimming cost V 0 bases and J 9 bases, with 12 bases left between them. The CDR3 is made up of 14 amino acids.